This TCR beta chain comes out of a study of cytomegalovirus exposure and HLA in healthy donors. Germline V lookup: CDR1 SGHRS, CDR2 YFSETQ. V was clipped by 5 bases and J by 2 bases; unmatched bases: 4. This CDR3 has 14 residues. The PCR ran on 60 Vbeta and 13 Jbeta primers. Repertoires were generated with immunoSEQ multiplex PCR, while TCRdb's copy carries only in-frame clones and drops some. Found here are approximately 170,000 clones; the top ten clones hold approximately 0.72%. The sequenced sample consisted of PBMCs. The chain combines TRBV5-1 with TRBJ2-5; 9 bases align to TRBD2. The clonotype was recovered from a young woman in good health and CMV-seropositive. CDR3 sequence reads: CASSTLAGQETQYF. CDR3 coding DNA: TGCGCCAGCAGTACGCTAGCGGGACAAGAGACCCAGTACTTC. Full variable domain (missing parts from reference TRBV5-1 and TRBJ2-5): KAGVTQTPRYLIKTRGQQVTLSCSPISGHRSVSWYQQTPGQGLQFLFEYFSETQRNKGNFPGRFSGRQFSNSRSEMNVSTLELGDSALYLCASSTLAGQETQYFGPGTRLLVL.